Listed here are 21 T cell receptor beta chains from one sample, sequenced in a study of T cell repertoires in cytomegalovirus infection. Each CDR3 protein gets one entry after TCRdb re-called the reads with MiXCR. The sample has some 600,000 distinct CDR3 sequences; roughly 24% are singletons. Sequencing was performed on CD8+ T cells from PBMCs. These receptors were taken from a human donor in good health (CMV status not recorded). Some clones in this sample may be carry-over from other donors' samples.

V usage is TRBV6-5 and J usage is TRBJ2-2; D is unclear. Germline loops: CDR1 MNHEY, CDR2 SVGAGI. The V end lost 7 bases, the J end lost 5 bases, and 5 bases lay between the germline ends. The CDR3 spans 11 residues. The CDR3 loop reads CASTTTGELFF. DNA for the CDR3: TGTGCCAGCACAACAACCGGGGAGCTGTTTTTT.

This clonotype was observed many times. The chain couples TRBV28 to TRBJ2-3; 9 bases line up with TRBD1. CDR1 and CDR2 (germline): MDHEN, SYDVKM. After removal of 3 bases from V and 3 bases from J, the junction contained 1 base not matched to a gene. The CDR3 runs 14 residues. The CDR3 region has the DNA TGTGCCAGCAGTTTTGGACAGGGGACAGATACGCAGTATTTT. It encodes CASSFGQGTDTQYF.

The CDR3 DNA reads as TGTGCCAGCAGTTCTATAATGGACCCCGGAGAAAGGCTCTTCACTGAAGCTTTCTTT. This encodes CASSSIMDPGERLFTEAFF. The chain is built from TRBV28 and TRBJ1-1; D not certain. The germline gives CDR1 MDHEN, CDR2 SYDVKM. Trimming removed 4 bases at V and 4 bases at J, with 28 bases between. CDR3 length: 19 amino acids.

This clonotype came up many times. J is TRBJ2-3 and V is TRBV7-9; TRBD1 agrees at 7 bases. Per germline, CDR1 SEHNR and CDR2 FQNEAQ (reference sequence). J gave up 5 bases and V 2 bases, and 16 bases lay outside the gene matches. The CDR3 loop spans 18 amino acids. The DNA of the CDR3 is TGTGCCAGCAGCTTAACAAATTTGAGACAGGGTGGTGGAGATACGCAGTATTTT. It encodes CASSLTNLRQGGGDTQYF.

The chain recombines TRBV29-1 with TRBJ2-7; D is unclear. The V end was cut by 1 base, the J end by 2 bases, with 18 bases between. Germline loops: CDR1 SQVTM, CDR2 ANQGSEA. CDR3 length: 16 amino acids. The DNA of the CDR3 is TGCAGCGTTGAAGCTCCGGTCGGCCAGGAGACCTACGAGCAGTACTTC. Residues: CSVEAPVGQETYEQYF.

Turning to this clonotype: Being one base from a much bigger clone, this may be a read error. The genes are TRBV28 and TRBJ2-1; D not resolved. Germline loops: CDR1 MDHEN, CDR2 SYDVKM. The length of the CDR3 is 15 residues. V was trimmed by 10 bases and J by 6 bases, leaving 22 bases between them. The CDR3 is CANKSLSFWANEQFF. The CDR3 DNA sequence: TGTGCCAACAAATCTCTCTCGTTCTGGGCCAATGAGCAGTTCTTC.

This clonotype was observed a handful of times. The chain has TRBV19 and TRBJ2-3; possibly TRBD1 or TRBD2 for D (6 bases each). V gave up 6 bases and J gave up 4 bases, with 11 bases separating them. This CDR3 is 13 amino acids long. Germline CDR1 is LNHDA and CDR2 is SQIVND (reference sequence). The CDR3 loop reads CASRYREADTQYF. The CDR3 DNA follows: TGTGCCAGTAGATACAGGGAGGCAGATACGCAGTATTTT. The variable domain in full, with the rest retrieved from reference TRBV19 and TRBJ2-3, is DGGITQSPKYLFRKEGQNVTLSCEQNLNHDAMYWYRQDPGQGLRLIYYSQIVNDFQKGDIAEGYSVSREKKESFPLTVTSAQKNPTAFYLCASRYREADTQYFGPGTRLTVL.

V and J are TRBV6-5 and TRBJ2-1, with 11 bases that match TRBD2. With V trimmed by 2 bases and J by 7 bases, 10 bases remained unmatched. From germline, CDR1 is MNHEY and CDR2 SVGAGI. There are 17 residues in the CDR3. The CDR3 sequence: CASSYEGSGGAWNEQFF. DNA for the CDR3: TGTGCCAGCAGTTACGAGGGTAGCGGGGGGGCTTGGAATGAGCAGTTCTTC.

In the case of this clonotype: A read error may be the cause here, since a much bigger clone is one base away. This chain uses TRBV7-6 with TRBJ1-2; unclear D gene. The germline V gene encodes CDR1 SGHVS and CDR2 FNYEAQ. The CDR3 length is 13 residues. In DNA, the CDR3 is TGTGTCAGCAGCCAGGACTCGTTCTATGGCTACACCTTC. It specifies CVSSQDSFYGYTF.

The rearrangement uses TRBV12-3 or TRBV12-4 and TRBJ2-1; the D gene is possibly TRBD1 (5 bases). This CDR3 has 11 amino acids. V lost 7 bases and J 12 bases, leaving 13 bases between the germline ends. CDR3 bases: TGTGCCAGCACCGCAGGGCGCGTGCAGTTCTTC. It is translated as CASTAGRVQFF.

This clonotype was picked up a small number of times. The chain links TRBV19 to TRBJ2-1, with TRBD1 as a possible D gene (5 bases). Germline loops: CDR1 LNHDA, CDR2 SQIVND (reference sequence). Between the trimmed V and J ends, which lost 7 bases and 4 bases, there was a span of 11 bases. This CDR3 is 13 amino acids long. This chain's CDR3 is CASTGQGYNEQFF. In nucleotides, the CDR3 is TGTGCCAGTACCGGCCAGGGATACAATGAGCAGTTCTTC.

The chain carries TRBV7-9 and TRBJ1-5; 9 nucleotides align to TRBD1. The junction had 15 bases not matched to a gene; V was cut back by 7 bases and J by 11 bases. Germline lookup yields CDR1 SEHNR and CDR2 FQNEAQ (reference sequence). The CDR3 totals 15 residues. The CDR3 region is CASTSGETGGLSQHF. Here the CDR3 DNA reads TGTGCCAGCACCTCAGGAGAGACAGGGGGTTTGTCCCAGCATTTT.

The CDR3 protein is CASSLSGLTGELFF. Here the CDR3 DNA reads TGTGCCAGCAGTTTATCGGGCCTCACCGGGGAGCTGTTTTTT. This chain joins TRBV27 and TRBJ2-2; D gene ambiguous. Germline CDR1 and CDR2: MNHEY and SMNVEV (reference sequence). Trimming took 0 bases from V and 4 from J, leaving 6 bases between them. This CDR3 has 14 amino acids.

The chain employs TRBV2 and TRBJ2-7, with no clear D. This CDR3 spans 11 amino acids. Trimming removed 8 bases at V and 4 bases at J, with 9 bases between. Germline V gives CDR1 SNHLY, CDR2 FYNNEI. CDR3 residues: CASSRPYEQYV. The DNA of the CDR3 is TGTGCCAGCTCAAGACCTTACGAGCAGTACGTC.

This clonotype was counted only a few times. The chain joins TRBV7-9 to TRBJ2-5, with TRBD2 matching over 11 bases. V lost 4 bases to trimming and J lost 5 bases; unmatched junction nucleotides: 9. The V gene's germline CDR1 is SEHNR and CDR2 FQNEAQ (reference sequence). The length of the CDR3 is 16 residues. CDR3 protein: CASSWRLAGLWETQYF. DNA for the CDR3: TGTGCCAGCAGCTGGCGACTAGCGGGGCTTTGGGAGACCCAGTACTTC.

The gene calls are TRBV6-2 or TRBV6-3 and TRBJ2-3; no clear D. The CDR3 is 17 amino acids. Trimming took 7 bases from V and 2 from J, leaving 22 bases between them. Germline assignment: CDR1 MNHEY and CDR2 SVGEGT. CDR3 sequence: CASTPRSFLLYTDTQYF. The CDR3 DNA is TGTGCCAGCACCCCGCGATCCTTTCTACTATACACAGATACGCAGTATTTT.

The chain combines TRBV7-6 with TRBJ1-4, with no clear D. CDR1 and CDR2 from the germline V gene are SGHVS and FNYEAQ. Trimming stripped 4 bases from V and 5 bases from J, with 14 bases between. The CDR3 runs to 15 residues. The CDR3 DNA follows: TGTGCCAGCAGCTCCCCACGGGAGGGAAATGAAAAACTGTTTTTT. Its protein product is CASSSPREGNEKLFF.

This clonotype was detected ten times or more. The chain recombines TRBV7-6 with TRBJ2-2; 8 bases line up with TRBD1. CDR1 SGHVS and CDR2 FNYEAQ come from the germline V gene. The CDR3 is 17 residues long. V dropped 3 bases and J dropped 3; count of bases not matched to a gene: 9. CDR3 region: CASSFPRQGLDTGELFF. The CDR3 region has the DNA TGTGCCAGCAGCTTCCCACGACAGGGGCTGGACACCGGGGAGCTGTTTTTT.

This clonotype was seen more than once but under ten times. The chain has TRBV29-1 and TRBJ2-7; D perhaps matches TRBD1 (6 bases). V lost 4 bases, J lost 7 bases, and 11 bases lay in between. Germline V gene data show CDR1 as SQVTM and CDR2 as ANQGSEA. CDR3 length: 11 residues. The CDR3 sequence: CSVGTQGEQYV. The CDR3 coding sequence is TGCAGCGTTGGAACCCAGGGGGAGCAGTACGTC.

This clonotype was recorded at least ten times. The chain has TRBV4-1 and TRBJ2-1, with 7 nucleotides matching TRBD2. J was trimmed by 6 bases and V by 0 bases; bases with no gene match: 11. Germline V gene data show CDR1 as MGHRA and CDR2 as YSYEKL. The CDR3 covers 17 residues. CDR3 DNA sequence: TGCGCCAGCAGCCAAGAAATAGGCGGGGGTGGGGTCAATGAGCAGTTCTTC. Translating gives CASSQEIGGGGVNEQFF.

This clonotype was observed many times. The chain couples TRBV7-9 to TRBJ2-7; 11 nucleotides agree with TRBD1. Per germline, CDR1 SEHNR and CDR2 FQNEAQ (reference sequence). The V gene end was trimmed by 3 bases and the J gene end by 6 bases; junction bases not matched to a gene: 10. The CDR3 loop spans 16 amino acids. The CDR3 nucleotides are TGTGCCAGCAGCTTCCCCTCCGGACAGGGGGCTGGCGAGCAGTACGTC. It yields the protein CASSFPSGQGAGEQYV.